This T cell receptor (beta chain) was sequenced in a study of T cell changes during pregnancy in multiple sclerosis. TCRdb's table, derived via immunoSEQ multiplex PCR, lists solely in-frame clones and lacks some. The sample comprises about 86,000 clones, about 91% of which are singletons, and around 2% rests with the top ten. The length of the CDR3 is 14 residues. V dropped 5 bases and J dropped 7; count of bases not matched to a gene: 5. CDR1 is SGHTA, CDR2 FQGNSA, per germline. This clonotype originated in a female donor in good health, enrolled as a control in a pregnancy study. This specimen consisted of peripheral blood, obtained in the first trimester of pregnancy. The chain employs TRBV7-2 and TRBJ2-1, with 10 positions matching TRBD1. The CDR3 loop is CASSRTGGRNEQFF. The CDR3 DNA sequence: TGTGCCAGCAGCCGGACAGGGGGTAGGAATGAGCAGTTCTTC. The full variable domain, completed using reference TRBV7-2 and TRBJ2-1, is GAGVSQSPSNKVTEKGKDVELRCDPISGHTALYWYRQSLGQGLEFLIYFQGNSAPDKSGLPSDRFSAERTGGSVSTLTIQRTQQEDSAVYLCASSRTGGRNEQFFGPGTRLTVL.